A single sample gave rise to the 18 T cell receptor beta chains below, sequenced in a study of T cells in Graves' hyperthyroidism and ophthalmopathy. RNA transcripts were the template for amplifying TCR beta CDR3 regions. First-round RT-PCR with HTBI primers amplified the TCR CDR3 region. TCRdb re-derived calls from the multiplex PCR reads in MiXCR, one entry per CDR3 protein. Of 300,000 to 450,000 distinct CDR3 sequences in the sample, 25% were seen once. Sequences were obtained from blood. The receptor source for this set is a man aged 50 to 60 with Graves' hyperthyroidism.

This clonotype was seen a few times. The V gene is TRBV7-3, the J gene TRBJ2-2; D call uncertain. Germline V lookup: CDR1 SGHTA, CDR2 FQGTGA. The CDR3 totals 16 residues. V shed 0 bases and J shed 2 bases, with 10 bases lying between them. CDR3 region: CASSLTLNSNTGELFF. CDR3 sequence (DNA): TGTGCCAGCAGCTTAACCCTAAATTCAAACACCGGGGAGCTGTTTTTT.

In its sample, this clonotype was seen a few times. This rearrangement joins TRBV20-1 to TRBJ2-3; D remains unclear. Deletions cut 5 bases from V and 1 base from J, with 13 bases between. Germline lookup yields CDR1 DFQATT and CDR2 SNEGSKA (reference sequence). This CDR3 comprises 14 residues. CDR3 residues: CSAPDGSRTDTQYF. DNA of the CDR3: TGCAGTGCTCCGGATGGATCTCGCACAGATACGCAGTATTTT.

This chain links TRBV3-1 with TRBJ2-1; no clear D gene. Trimming left V 4 bases short and J 8 bases short, with 18 bases between. Germline V gene data show CDR1 as LGHDT and CDR2 as YNNKEL (reference sequence). The CDR3 totals 15 residues. CDR3: CASSRESHQVDEQFF. The CDR3, as DNA: TGTGCCAGCAGCCGAGAATCGCACCAAGTGGATGAGCAGTTCTTC.

The rearrangement links TRBV10-2 to TRBJ1-1; TRBD1 aligns across 7 bases. From germline, CDR1 is WSHSY and CDR2 SAAADI. Trimming at V came to 3 bases and at J to 1 base, leaving 5 bases not matched to a gene. CDR3 size: 15 residues. CDR3 region: CASSDQGGANTEAFF. CDR3 nucleotides: TGCGCCAGCAGTGATCAGGGGGGGGCGAACACTGAAGCTTTCTTT.

There are many counts of this clonotype. V gene TRBV7-9 combines with J gene TRBJ2-5, with a weak D call TRBD2 (5 bases). V was trimmed by 3 bases and J by 12 bases, leaving 11 bases between them. This CDR3 contains 11 residues. Germline values: CDR1 SEHNR, CDR2 FQNEAQ (reference sequence). CDR3 loop: CASSFEGNKYF. The CDR3 nucleotides read TGTGCCAGCAGCTTTGAGGGAAATAAGTACTTC.

The rearrangement uses TRBV30 and TRBJ2-1, with TRBD2 matching 9 bases. The CDR3 runs 15 residues. Germline CDR1 and CDR2: GTSNPN and SVGIG (reference sequence). The J segment lost 5 bases and the V segment lost 0 bases, leaving 5 bases of the junction unmatched. The CDR3 region has the DNA TGTGCCTGGAGTGTACAAGCGGGAGGAAACAATGAGCAGTTCTTC. Protein: CAWSVQAGGNNEQFF. The full variable domain, completed using reference TRBV30 and TRBJ2-1, is SQTIHQWPATLVQPVGSPLSLECTVEGTSNPNLYWYRQAAGRGLQLLFYSVGIGQISSEVPQNLSASRPQDRQFILSSKKLLLSDSGFYLCAWSVQAGGNNEQFFGPGTRLTVL.

The genes are TRBV15 and TRBJ2-3; D ambiguous. The V gene's germline CDR1 is LNHNV and CDR2 YYDKDF (reference sequence). The CDR3 sequence is 12 residues long. The V end lost 3 bases, the J end lost 2 bases, and 3 bases lay between the germline ends. The CDR3 reads CATSSHTDTQYF. The CDR3 DNA reads as TGTGCCACCAGCAGTCACACAGATACGCAGTATTTT.

Comments on this clonotype: Sequence at one end of the junction differs from germline and may be a read error. The chain links TRBV7-2 to TRBJ2-7; TRBD1 aligns across 9 bases. In germline, CDR1 is SGHTA, CDR2 FQGNSA. The CDR3 loop spans 15 amino acids. CDR3 in amino acids: CASSQRGQGPYEQYF. CDR3 DNA: TGCGCCAGCAGCCAGAGGGGACAGGGCCCCTACGAGCAGTACTTC.

This chain joins TRBV28 and TRBJ2-3, with 7 nucleotides matching TRBD1. V shed 5 bases, J shed 2 bases, and the junction held 7 bases outside the gene matches. CDR3 length equals 15 residues. Per germline, CDR1 MDHEN and CDR2 SYDVKM. The CDR3 DNA is TGTGCCAGCAGTCGAAGACAGGGCTTCACAGATACGCAGTATTTT. Translating it yields CASSRRQGFTDTQYF.

This clonotype was recorded at least ten times. This chain links TRBV27 with TRBJ2-5; TRBD2 aligns across 9 bases. The germline V gene encodes CDR1 MNHEY and CDR2 SMNVEV (reference sequence). The CDR3 is made up of 15 amino acids. Trimming took 5 bases from V and 5 from J; bases not matched to a gene: 9. CDR3 amino acids: CASSPAGGAGETQYF. The CDR3 bases are TGTGCCAGCAGTCCCGCGGGAGGGGCGGGGGAGACCCAGTACTTC.

This clonotype has ten or more counts. V is TRBV27 and J is TRBJ2-1, with D unclear. The CDR3 spans 16 residues. Trimming pared 2 bases from V and 1 base from J, leaving 12 bases between. Looked up from germline, CDR1 is MNHEY and CDR2 is SMNVEV (reference sequence). CDR3: CASSLVGSLSYNEQFF. CDR3 sequence (DNA): TGTGCCAGCAGTTTAGTGGGTAGCCTGTCCTACAATGAGCAGTTCTTC.

This clonotype occurred a few times. The rearrangement uses TRBV4-1 and TRBJ2-7, with unresolved D. The CDR3 spans 16 residues. From germline, CDR1 is MGHRA and CDR2 YSYEKL. Trimming removed 4 bases at V and 1 base at J, with 17 bases between. The CDR3 loop reads CASSRAASALSYEQYF. CDR3 coding DNA: TGCGCCAGCAGCCGAGCAGCATCGGCCCTATCCTACGAGCAGTACTTC.

This clonotype has a count of ten or more. This chain joins TRBV28 and TRBJ2-1; 7 positions agree with TRBD1. The CDR3 is 15 amino acids. Germline V gene data show CDR1 as MDHEN and CDR2 as SYDVKM. The ends lost 5 bases at V and 1 base at J; junction bases unmatched: 5. Written as DNA, the CDR3 is TGTGCCAGCAGTCCGGGGACAGATTCCTACAATGAGCAGTTCTTC. The encoded protein is CASSPGTDSYNEQFF.

This clonotype was seen repeatedly, ten times or more. The chain links TRBV11-2 to TRBJ2-3; TRBD2 matches at 10 bases. The V and J ends lost 5 bases and 2 bases, in that order; junction bases with no gene match: 4. The CDR3 extends over 15 amino acids. Germline V CDR1 and CDR2: SGHAT, FQNNGV. For the CDR3, the DNA is TGTGCCAGCAGCCGAGCGGGGGGGGACACAGATACGCAGTATTTT. Translated: CASSRAGGDTDTQYF.

This clonotype was seen ten or more times. The chain links TRBV24-1 to TRBJ2-3, with D possibly matching TRBD1 (6 bases). V was clipped by 5 bases and J by 0 bases, with 20 bases between them. Germline V gene sequence: CDR1 KGHDR, CDR2 SFDVKD. The length of the CDR3 is 18 residues. The CDR3 is CATSVFLDRLASTDTQYF. The DNA of the CDR3 is TGTGCCACCAGTGTCTTTCTCGACAGGTTAGCTAGCACAGATACGCAGTATTTT.

Only a few counts were recorded for this clonotype. The chain carries TRBV28 and TRBJ2-7; the D gene is possibly TRBD2 (5 bases). Germline lookup yields CDR1 MDHEN and CDR2 SYDVKM. The CDR3 runs 12 residues. Trimming removed 7 bases from V and 4 bases from J, with 11 bases in between. The CDR3 DNA is TGTGCCAGCACCCGCGGGTCTTACGAGCAGTACTTC. This translates into CASTRGSYEQYF.

This clonotype was detected only a few times. The rearrangement joins TRBV3-1 to TRBJ1-4, with D perhaps TRBD1 (6 bases). The CDR3 sequence is 16 residues long. Germline values: CDR1 LGHDT, CDR2 YNNKEL (reference sequence). V was pared by 4 bases and J by 8 bases, with 20 bases between. This chain's CDR3 is CASSPTEQGLGEKLFF. The CDR3 nucleotides are TGTGCCAGCAGCCCCACGGAGCAGGGGTTGGGAGAAAAACTGTTTTTT.

This chain uses TRBV7-9 with TRBJ2-5, with 9 positions matching TRBD2. Per germline, CDR1 SEHNR and CDR2 FQNEAQ (reference sequence). This CDR3 is 16 amino acids long. V gave up 5 bases and J gave up 4 bases; unmatched junction bases: 11. The CDR3 spells CASSGGRAPPSETQYF. The CDR3 DNA is TGTGCCAGCAGCGGCGGGAGGGCCCCGCCGTCAGAGACCCAGTACTTC.